This is a list of T cell receptor beta chains from one sample in a study of technical replicates of blood from a handful of donors. Measured with immunoSEQ multiplex PCR; TCRdb has only the in-frame clones, and not every one. The table lists tens of thousands of clones, about 95% of them singletons. What was sequenced was T cells isolated from PBMCs. Every receptor here comes from a human donor in good health. CDR3s include the opening cysteine and the closing phenylalanine or tryptophan. The D gene is left open where the match is weak. Not every row has a clone size; where given, it reads once, few, many or a size class.

cdr3_nt | cdr3_aa | d_call | v_call | clone_size | j_call
TGTGCCAGTAGAGGGGCGCAACCCCGCGGGAATACGCAGTATTTT | CASRGAQPRGNTQYF | NA | TRBV19 | NA | TRBJ2-3
TGTGCCAGTAGTAAGGGACAGGGGGCCGAGCAGTACTTC | CASSKGQGAEQYF | TRBD1 | TRBV19 | NA | TRBJ2-7
TGTGCCAGCAGCCAAGCGTCCGGGAGGAATGGCTACACCTTC | CASSQASGRNGYTF | NA | TRBV14 | NA | TRBJ1-2
TGTGCCAGCAGCGCCCTGACAGCGAACACCGGGGAGCTGTTTTTT | CASSALTANTGELFF | NA | TRBV9 | NA | TRBJ2-2
TGTGCCAGCAGTTACGCGACAGTTAACACTGAAGCTTTCTTT | CASSYATVNTEAFF | NA | TRBV6-5 | NA | TRBJ1-1
TGTGCCAGCAGCCGTACAAACCTGGGGCAGGGGCGTTCACCCCTCCACTTT | CASSRTNLGQGRSPLHF | NA | TRBV9 | NA | TRBJ1-6
TGTGCCAGCAGCTCCAAACAGGGGATCTCCGCAACTAATGAAAAACTGTTTTTT | CASSSKQGISATNEKLFF | TRBD1 | TRBV5-4 | NA | TRBJ1-4
TGTGCCAGCAGCTTATTCCGGACAGGGCACATGTACAATGAGCAGTTCTTC | CASSLFRTGHMYNEQFF | TRBD1 | TRBV11-2 | NA | TRBJ2-1
TGCGCCAGCAGCTTCGGACTACACACAGATACGCAGTATTTT | CASSFGLHTDTQYF | NA | TRBV5-1 | NA | TRBJ2-3
TGCGCCAGCAGCCCGGGACAGGGGTTTACAGATACGCAGTATTTT | CASSPGQGFTDTQYF | TRBD1 | TRBV5-1 | NA | TRBJ2-3
TGTGCCAGCAGTTACTCATCAGGGGGCGATCAGCCCCAGCATTTT | CASSYSSGGDQPQHF | TRBD1 | TRBV6-5 | NA | TRBJ1-5
TGTGCCACCAGCAGAGACTCTAGGGACAGGGCCGGCTACAATGAGCAGTTCTTC | CATSRDSRDRAGYNEQFF | TRBD1 | TRBV15 | NA | TRBJ2-1
TGTGCCAGCAGTCTCGGACCAGCGGTGGTGGATACGCAGTATTTT | CASSLGPAVVDTQYF | NA | TRBV9 | NA | TRBJ2-3
TGTGCCAGTAGTACGAATCGACACGACAGGGCCTATGGCTACACCTTC | CASSTNRHDRAYGYTF | TRBD1 | TRBV19 | NA | TRBJ1-2
TGTGCCAGCAGCATAAGACAGGGGGCCTACAATGAGCAGTTCTTC | CASSIRQGAYNEQFF | TRBD1 | TRBV5-8 | NA | TRBJ2-1
TGTGCCAGCAGTTACTCGGGACACTCCTACGAGCAGTACTTC | CASSYSGHSYEQYF | NA | TRBV6-5 | NA | TRBJ2-7
TGTGCCAGCAGCTTATGGGGTTCGGGAGCTTGGAATGAGCAGTTCTTC | CASSLWGSGAWNEQFF | NA | TRBV11-2 | few | TRBJ2-1
TGTGCCAGCAGCGTAGATGCGGGGGCGTTCTACGAGCAGTACTTC | CASSVDAGAFYEQYF | NA | TRBV9 | once | TRBJ2-7
TGTGCCAGCGGACAGGGGAGTAGGCAGCCCCAGCATTTT | CASGQGSRQPQHF | TRBD1 | TRBV2 | NA | TRBJ1-5
TGTGCCAGCAGCTCAACGAGGACAGCTGAAAAACTGTTTTTT | CASSSTRTAEKLFF | NA | TRBV11-3 | once | TRBJ1-4
TGTGCCAGCAGCCCCACACCACGGGATGGGATTGAAAAACTGTTTTTT | CASSPTPRDGIEKLFF | NA | TRBV7-2 | NA | TRBJ1-4
TGTGCCAGCCTATCGCGAGGGGGCGTGAGTTCACCCCTCCACTTT | CASLSRGGVSSPLHF | TRBD1 | TRBV27 | NA | TRBJ1-6
TGCGCCAGCAGTGAGTCAGGGGTGCGTGGACTAGCGGACAATGAGCAGTTCTTC | CASSESGVRGLADNEQFF | TRBD2 | TRBV10-1 | NA | TRBJ2-1
TGTGCCTGGAGCGGAGGGAGAACTAATGAAAAACTGTTTTTT | CAWSGGRTNEKLFF | NA | TRBV30 | NA | TRBJ1-4
TGCGCCAGCAGCTTGGACGACAGGCAGTTTAACTATGGCTACACCTTC | CASSLDDRQFNYGYTF | NA | TRBV5-1 | NA | TRBJ1-2
TGTGCCAGCAGCTTAGGTACTTGGACTGAAGCTTTCTTT | CASSLGTWTEAFF | NA | TRBV7-6 | once | TRBJ1-1
TGTGCCATCGGGGACAGGGCTGACACAGATACGCAGTATTTT | CAIGDRADTDTQYF | TRBD1 | TRBV10-3 | NA | TRBJ2-3
TGTGCCAGCAGCCCTAGCTCCGGGACACTGTATGGCTACACCTTC | CASSPSSGTLYGYTF | NA | TRBV7-9 | once | TRBJ1-2
TGTGCCAGCAGGGGGGGGTACGAGCAGTACTTC | CASRGGYEQYF | TRBD2 | TRBV2 | once | TRBJ2-7
TGTGCCAGCAGCTTAAGCGCAGATACGCAGTATTTT | CASSLSADTQYF | NA | TRBV5-5 | NA | TRBJ2-3
TGTGCCAGCAGTCGAGGTGGGGGACAGACCACCTACGAGCAGTACTTC | CASSRGGGQTTYEQYF | TRBD1 | TRBV9 | NA | TRBJ2-7
TGTGCCAGCAGCGACAGTGCAACTAATGAAAAACTGTTTTTT | CASSDSATNEKLFF | NA | TRBV7-9 | few | TRBJ1-4